This T cell receptor (beta chain) is from a study of shared clonotypes between healthy human individuals. Overall study findings and caveats: It was observed that 5% to 6.5% of naive CD4 clonotypes were shared across a few donors. The authors sampled blood alone, and tissue repertoires likely differ. Estimated richness values were generally larger in naive subsets than in memory subsets. A limitation of the genetic and exposure-history diversity represented arose from few donors.

TCRdb's table, derived via immunoSEQ multiplex PCR, lists solely in-frame clones and lacks some. The table lists over a million clones, about 80% of them singletons. The V gene's germline CDR1 is SEHNR and CDR2 FQNEAQ (reference sequence). CDR3 size: 14 residues. V was shortened by 5 bases and J by 10 bases, with 21 bases between the two germline ends. On this clone itself: Antigen unknown.

Sequences were obtained from memory CD4+ T cells from PBMCs. As for subset: CD45RA-negative fraction. The origin of this receptor is a man aged 18 to 30 in good health. Some clones in this sample may be carry-over from other donors' samples. This chain joins TRBV7-9 and TRBJ2-7; D might be TRBD1 (5 bases). The CDR3 protein is CASSPHQSRAVQYF. Here the CDR3 DNA reads TGTGCCAGCAGCCCCCATCAATCCAGGGCGGTACAGTACTTC.